These T cell receptor beta chains were read from a single sample in a study of molecular identifiers for immune sequencing clone quantification. TCRdb used MiXCR to reprocess the PCR reads, holding one entry per CDR3 protein. The sample has approximately 550,000 distinct CDR3 sequences, approximately 25% seen once. Material for sequencing was naive CD8+ T cells from blood, with Jurkat cell RNA spiked in. The receptors originated from a human donor in good health. Some libraries in this study had Jurkat cell RNA spiked in. CDR3s include the opening cysteine and the closing phenylalanine or tryptophan. A D gene is named only where the DNA matches it firmly. Clone size, where shown, is once, few, many, or a class for clones that have expanded.

V,D,size,J,DNA,CDR3
TRBV7-9,NA,few,TRBJ2-2,TGTGCCAGCAGCTTAGACGGGGCCGGGGAGCTGTTTTTT,CASSLDGAGELFF
TRBV6-4,TRBD2,NA,TRBJ2-3,TGTGCCAGCAGTGACTCGTTAACCCTAGCGGGGGATAGAGATACGCAGTATTTT,CASSDSLTLAGDRDTQYF
TRBV9,NA,NA,TRBJ1-1,TGTGCCAGCAGCGATAGCCAGGGATCCACTGAAGCTTTCTTT,CASSDSQGSTEAFF
TRBV20-1,NA,few,TRBJ1-2,TGCAGTGCTAGAGATCCCAGGACTTATGGCTACACCTTC,CSARDPRTYGYTF
TRBV29-1,NA,many,TRBJ2-7,TGCAGCGTTGAAGGGCCGGGCGGGAAGAGCTCCTACGAGCAGTACTTC,CSVEGPGGKSSYEQYF
TRBV7-6,NA,many,TRBJ2-2,TGTGCCAGCAGCTTAGCGCCAGGGGCCGGGGAGCTGTTTTTT,CASSLAPGAGELFF
TRBV9,NA,few,TRBJ1-2,TGTGCCAGCAGCGTAGGGGACGTAGGGTATGGCTACACCTTC,CASSVGDVGYGYTF
TRBV4-1,NA,NA,TRBJ2-5,TGCGCCAGCAGCCAAGCCCGACTAGTCCAAGCGCCCCAGTACTTC,CASSQARLVQAPQYF
TRBV28,NA,NA,TRBJ1-1,TGTGCCAGCAGTTTCGTCAAGAACACTGAAGCTTTCTTT,CASSFVKNTEAFF
TRBV19,TRBD1,many,TRBJ1-5,TGTGCCAGTAGCGGGACAGGGAGCAATCAGCCCCAGCATTTT,CASSGTGSNQPQHF
TRBV4-1,TRBD1,NA,TRBJ1-1,TGCGCCAGCAGCCAGGGACAGCCGATGAACACTGAAGCTTTCTTT,CASSQGQPMNTEAFF
TRBV6-1,NA,few,TRBJ2-2,TGTGCCAGCAGCCCGGGCCCAACCGGGGAGCTGTTTTTT,CASSPGPTGELFF
TRBV20-1,NA,NA,TRBJ1-4,TGCAGTGCTAGAGTGCCGGGGGAACTGGGGGAAAAACTGTTTTTT,CSARVPGELGEKLFF
TRBV28,NA,NA,TRBJ1-1,TGTGCCGGCAGTTTTCGGGGCACGAGCACTGAAGCTTTCTTT,CAGSFRGTSTEAFF
TRBV4-1,NA,NA,TRBJ1-4,TGCGCCAGCAGCCAAGCGGGGCGACTGTTTTTT,CASSQAGRLFF
TRBV7-6,TRBD2,few,TRBJ2-2,TGTGCCAGCAGCTTATTACTAGCGGGAGGAAAAACCGGGGAGCTGTTTTTT,CASSLLLAGGKTGELFF
TRBV27,NA,NA,TRBJ2-7,TGTGCCAGCCTTAGGATGGGCGAGCAGTACTTC,CASLRMGEQYF
TRBV7-2,NA,many,TRBJ1-1,TGTGCCAGCACTTTGGGGTTCACTGAAGCTTTCTTT,CASTLGFTEAFF
TRBV5-5,NA,NA,TRBJ2-3,TGTGCCAGTCTACTAAAGTTCCCCCAGGTCAGCACAGATACGCAGTATTTT,CASLLKFPQVSTDTQYF
TRBV7-2,TRBD2,few,TRBJ2-3,TGTGCCAGCAGCTTCACTAGCGGGAGTGGGGCAGATACGCAGTATTTT,CASSFTSGSGADTQYF
TRBV7-9,NA,few,TRBJ2-5,TGTGCCAGCAGCTTAACCGACAGATGGGAGACCCAGTACTTC,CASSLTDRWETQYF
TRBV28,NA,many,TRBJ2-3,TGTGCCGCCCAGGAGGGGCCCTACACAGATACGCAGTATTTT,CAAQEGPYTDTQYF
TRBV3-1,TRBD2,many,TRBJ2-7,TGTGCCAGCAGCCCCGGGACTAGCGGAGAATACGAGCAGTACTTC,CASSPGTSGEYEQYF
TRBV12-5,TRBD2,many,TRBJ2-3,TGTGCTAGTGGTTTCCTCGGACTAGCGGGAGGCATCACCACAGATACGCAGTATTTT,CASGFLGLAGGITTDTQYF
TRBV6-2/TRBV6-3,NA,few,TRBJ2-5,TGTGCCAGCACATTTTACGGCGAATGGGGAGAGACCCAGTACTTC,CASTFYGEWGETQYF
TRBV28,TRBD1,many,TRBJ2-4,TGTGCCAGCAGTTTAACCGGACAGGGCTTGACCAAAAACATTCAGTACTTC,CASSLTGQGLTKNIQYF
TRBV20-1,NA,few,TRBJ2-4,TGCAGTGCTAGAGATGATGTTACGGGAGATACCAAAAACATTCAGTACTTC,CSARDDVTGDTKNIQYF
TRBV12-3/TRBV12-4,TRBD1,few,TRBJ1-1,TGTGCCAGCAGAACTAGACAGGGGAGTAACACTGAAGCTTTCTTT,CASRTRQGSNTEAFF
TRBV6-2/TRBV6-3,NA,many,TRBJ1-1,TGTGCCAGCAGTTACTCGAGCAGGGAACGGATGAACACTGAAGCTTTCTTT,CASSYSSRERMNTEAFF
TRBV2,TRBD1,many,TRBJ2-3,TGTGCCAGCAGTAACGACAGGGGGCTTCAAGATACGCAGTATTTT,CASSNDRGLQDTQYF
TRBV4-3,TRBD2,few,TRBJ2-3,TGCGCCAGCAGCCAAGCCCTAGCGGGGGGGCTAGTTACAGATACGCAGTATTTT,CASSQALAGGLVTDTQYF
TRBV10-3,TRBD2,NA,TRBJ2-3,TGTGCCATCAGTGAGCAGGCTAGCGGTACCACAGATACGCAGTATTTT,CAISEQASGTTDTQYF
TRBV7-9,NA,NA,TRBJ2-5,TGTGCCAGCAGCCCAGTGGACTTCCAAGAGACCCAGTACTTC,CASSPVDFQETQYF
TRBV27,NA,NA,TRBJ2-7,TGTGCCAGCAGGGATACCATAGAGCGCGAGCAGTACTTC,CASRDTIEREQYF
TRBV12-3/TRBV12-4,NA,few,TRBJ2-7,TGTGCCAGCAGTTTAGCGGATCAGGGTGGCTCCTACGAGCAGTACTTC,CASSLADQGGSYEQYF
TRBV20-1,TRBD2,few,TRBJ2-5,TGCAGTGCTAGAGAAGCGATGGCGGGAGACGTGACCCAGTACTTC,CSAREAMAGDVTQYF
TRBV28,NA,many,TRBJ2-3,TGTGCCAGCAGTGGCCTGGGACGGCATTCCTCCACAGATACGCAGTATTTT,CASSGLGRHSSTDTQYF
TRBV27,NA,many,TRBJ1-5,TGTGCCAGCAGTTCTCCCAGGGATAGCAATCAGCCCCAGCATTTT,CASSSPRDSNQPQHF
TRBV7-9,NA,few,TRBJ2-7,TGTGCCAGCAGCCCCGGTTTCGGGATGGACCACGAGCAGTACTTC,CASSPGFGMDHEQYF
TRBV7-9,NA,NA,TRBJ2-3,TGTGCCAGCAGCTTATCTCTATTTACGCAGTATTTT,CASSLSLFTQYF
TRBV6-5,TRBD1,NA,TRBJ2-2,TGTGCCAGCAGTTACGGGACAGCAAACACCGGGGAGCTGTTTTTT,CASSYGTANTGELFF
TRBV4-1,NA,many,TRBJ2-4,TGCGCCAGCAGCCAACAGACCGAAAACATTCAGTACTTC,CASSQQTENIQYF
TRBV28,TRBD1,NA,TRBJ1-6,TGTGCCAGCAGTACTCACGCGGGGGGACAGCTAAATAATTCACCCCTCCACTTT,CASSTHAGGQLNNSPLHF
TRBV19,NA,few,TRBJ2-5,TGTGCCAGTAGTTTCGGCGCAGGGAACCAAGAGACCCAGTACTTC,CASSFGAGNQETQYF
TRBV4-3,NA,NA,TRBJ2-7,TGCGCCAGCAGCCGAGATAGGCAGGGTACATACTACGAGCAGTACTTC,CASSRDRQGTYYEQYF
TRBV4-1,NA,NA,TRBJ2-7,TGCGCCAGCAGCCAGGTATACTCCCCAAGATACGAGCAGTACTTC,CASSQVYSPRYEQYF
TRBV21-1,NA,NA,TRBJ2-7,TGTGCCAGCAGCAAAGAGGACAGACAAGGCTACGAGCAGTACTTC,CASSKEDRQGYEQYF
TRBV7-9,NA,NA,TRBJ2-3,TGTGCCCGCAGCCTAATATCTGATACGCAGTATTTT,CARSLISDTQYF
TRBV21-1,NA,NA,TRBJ1-4,TGTGCCAGCAGCATTCGGAGGTCCCCCCCCCTAGGACTGTTTTTT,CASSIRRSPPLGLFF
TRBV3-1,NA,many,TRBJ2-3,TGTGCCAGCAGCCAACGCGAGGCAGGGGGCACAGATACGCAGTATTTT,CASSQREAGGTDTQYF
TRBV27,NA,NA,TRBJ2-2,TGTGCCAGCAGCTCGGACAGAAACACCGGGGAGCTGTTTTTT,CASSSDRNTGELFF
TRBV3-1,TRBD2,NA,TRBJ2-1,TGTGCCAGCAGCCAAGATAGGACTAGAGGTGCGTACAATGAGCAGTTCTTC,CASSQDRTRGAYNEQFF
TRBV20-1,NA,few,TRBJ2-2,TGCAGTGCCGACAGGCTCGCCGGGGAGCTGTTTTTT,CSADRLAGELFF
TRBV20-1,TRBD1,NA,TRBJ2-7,TGCAGTGCTTCAGACAGGGGCGAAGTTACCTACGAGCAGTACTTC,CSASDRGEVTYEQYF
TRBV7-6,NA,few,TRBJ2-3,TGTGCCAGCAGCTGCAAAACGGGGCGAGGGCGCACAGATACGCAGTATTTT,CASSCKTGRGRTDTQYF
TRBV27,TRBD2,few,TRBJ2-3,TGTGCCAGCAGTTACACAACGCGAGGACTAGGTACAGATACGCAGTATTTT,CASSYTTRGLGTDTQYF